This TCR beta chain was recovered during a study of OX40 agonist ivuxolimab in advanced cancers. Study-level background: Ivuxolimab was administered intravenously to patients at 0.01 to 10 mg/kg every 2 weeks.

Measured with immunoSEQ multiplex PCR; TCRdb has only the in-frame clones, and not every one. Altogether about 50,000 clones are present, around four fifths being singletons, with the ten largest covering 3% to 4.5%. CDR3 length: 16 residues. CDR1 and CDR2 (germline): MDHEN, SYDVKM. Trimming cost V 6 bases and J 0 bases; bases outside gene matches: 8. Note on this clone: Its antigen is unknown.

The study, taken as a whole, reports: More expanded clones were seen, on average, in CD8+ T cells than in CD4+. Clonal expansion in partial responders at 0.1-3.0 mg/kg ranked among the lowest. The expanded peripheral T cells' antigen specificity was not determined.

Sequenced here: CD4+ or CD8+ T cells sorted from blood, sampled in a trial of the OX40 agonist ivuxolimab. The receptor's source is an adult with an advanced solid tumor such as melanoma, head and neck, liver or kidney cancer. The chain couples TRBV28 to TRBJ1-3; TRBD1 matches at 7 bases. The CDR3 region is CASSSGGQPSGNTIYF. The CDR3 DNA sequence: TGTGCCAGCAGCTCAGGGGGACAGCCCTCTGGAAACACCATATATTTT. Full variable domain (missing parts from reference TRBV28 and TRBJ1-3): DVKVTQSSRYLVKRTGEKVFLECVQDMDHENMFWYRQDPGLGLRLIYFSYDVKMKEKGDIPEGYSVSREKKERFSLILESASTNQTSMYLCASSSGGQPSGNTIYFGEGSWLTVV.